Below, 24 T cell receptor beta chains from the same sample are listed, as sequenced in a study of T cells of healthy individuals. TCRdb passed the 5' RACE reads through MiXCR, listing each CDR3 protein once. Of 90,000 to 100,000 distinct CDR3 sequences in the sample, around 17% were seen once. The receptors stem from a human donor in good health.

In its sample, this clonotype was seen many times. This chain's CDR3 is CASRPGQAGYGYTF. CDR3 bases: TGTGCCAGCAGGCCTGGACAGGCGGGCTATGGCTACACCTTC. The chain employs TRBV27 and TRBJ1-2; 7 bases align to TRBD1. The CDR3 spans 14 residues. V dropped 6 bases and J dropped 4; count of bases not matched to a gene: 8. Germline V gene lookup returns CDR1 MNHEY and CDR2 SMNVEV (reference sequence).

The chain has TRBV11-3 and TRBJ2-2; D uncertain. V was shortened by 0 bases and J by 7 bases, with 6 bases between the two germline ends. There are 13 residues in the CDR3. Per the germline V gene, CDR1 is SGHNT and CDR2 is YENEEA. Written as DNA, the CDR3 is TGTGCCAGCAGCTTAGAGCATGGCGGGGAGCTGTTTTTT. It translates to CASSLEHGGELFF.

This clonotype was counted at least ten times. The gene calls are TRBV10-3 and TRBJ2-5; D is perhaps TRBD2 (5 bases). This CDR3 region has 13 residues. Between the trimmed V and J ends, which lost 6 bases and 5 bases, there was a span of 13 bases. Germline assignment: CDR1 ENHRY and CDR2 SYGVKD. CDR3 bases: TGTGCCATCAGCCCAACTAGATCGGAGACCCAGTACTTC. This translates into CAISPTRSETQYF.

This clonotype showed up just a few times. The J gene is TRBJ2-7, the V gene TRBV6-5; perhaps TRBD1 as D (7 bases). Germline assignment: CDR1 MNHEY and CDR2 SVGAGI. The V end was cut by 5 bases, the J end by 3 bases, with 8 bases between. The CDR3 has 12 amino acids. CDR3 sequence (DNA): TGTGCCAGCAGTCAGGGGGGCTACGAGCAGTACTTC. Translating gives CASSQGGYEQYF.

The chain recombines TRBV12-3 or TRBV12-4 with TRBJ2-7; TRBD1 matches at 7 bases. The CDR3 contains 15 residues. The V segment lost 5 bases and the J segment 0 bases; nucleotides outside the gene matches: 7. CDR3 DNA: TGTGCCAGCAGTAACAGGGGCGCCTCCTCCTACGAGCAGTACTTC. This translates into CASSNRGASSYEQYF.

The table lists this clonotype with a few counts. The chain couples TRBV20-1 to TRBJ1-6; TRBD1 might be the D (5 bases). With 5 bases removed from V and 10 bases from J, the gap between germline ends came to 15 bases. CDR1 and CDR2 from the germline V gene are DFQATT and SNEGSKA (reference sequence). The CDR3 has 13 amino acids. The CDR3 nucleotides read TGCAGTGCTGAACCCGGGCAGGGATCACCCCTCCACTTT. It encodes CSAEPGQGSPLHF.

The sample holds a few counts of this clonotype. The J gene is TRBJ2-2, the V gene TRBV9; no firm D call. V was cut by 5 bases and J by 5 bases, with 10 bases left in between. The CDR3 contains 13 residues. Germline V gene data show CDR1 as SGDLS and CDR2 as YYNGEE. The CDR3 bases are TGTGCCAGCAGTAACCAACCGACCGGGGAGCTGTTTTTT. Translation gives CASSNQPTGELFF.

This clonotype was seen many times. This rearrangement joins TRBV7-9 to TRBJ1-6; TRBD1 matches 8 bases. This CDR3 region has 15 residues. Germline V gene data show CDR1 as SEHNR and CDR2 as FQNEAQ (reference sequence). The ends lost 5 bases at V and 6 bases at J; junction bases unmatched: 6. The CDR3 sequence: CASSVTRGPNSPLHF. The DNA of the CDR3 is TGTGCCAGCAGCGTAACCAGGGGGCCTAATTCACCCCTCCACTTT.

The table lists this clonotype with many counts. The chain is built from TRBV21-1 and TRBJ2-7; TRBD1, as called in the table, went unchecked against the DNA. TRBV21-1 is annotated as a pseudogene. The CDR3 is 14 residues long. The CDR3 region is CASTKDGDSYEQYF. The CDR3, as DNA: TGTGCCAGCACCAAGGACGGGGACTCCTACGAGCAGTACTTC.

This clonotype was counted ten times or more. This chain connects TRBV11-2 to TRBJ2-7; TRBD2 is a possible D gene (6 bases). V was cut by 0 bases and J by 0 bases, with 12 bases left in between. Germline CDR1 reads SGHAT; CDR2 reads FQNNGV. The CDR3 length is 16 residues. CDR3 in amino acids: CASSLESGAFSYEQYF. DNA of the CDR3: TGTGCCAGCAGCTTAGAATCGGGAGCGTTCTCCTACGAGCAGTACTTC.

This clonotype occurred many times. The chain uses TRBV5-4 and TRBJ2-1; 7 bases are a match to TRBD1. CDR1 and CDR2 from the germline V gene are SGHNT and YYREEE (reference sequence). This CDR3 has 14 amino acids. After removal of 4 bases from V and 8 bases from J, the junction contained 9 bases not matched to a gene. CDR3 DNA: TGTGCCAGCAGCAAGGGACAGAATGTCGATGAGCAGTTCTTC. Protein sequence: CASSKGQNVDEQFF.

This clonotype has just a few counts. The rearrangement joins TRBV27 to TRBJ1-2; D not certain. V lost 6 bases to trimming and J lost 8 bases, with 22 bases between them. The germline gives CDR1 MNHEY, CDR2 SMNVEV (reference sequence). The CDR3 extends over 15 amino acids. The CDR3 spells CASSPPGAQRWGYTF. The CDR3 DNA is TGTGCCAGCAGCCCCCCGGGAGCCCAACGGTGGGGCTACACCTTC.

This clonotype was seen at least ten times. The gene calls are TRBV29-1 and TRBJ2-7; no clear D gene. V lost 4 bases to trimming and J lost 3 bases, with 7 bases between them. The length of the CDR3 is 11 residues. Per germline, CDR1 SQVTM and CDR2 ANQGSEA. CDR3 sequence reads: CSVANSYEQYF. CDR3 nucleotide sequence: TGCAGCGTTGCCAACAGCTACGAGCAGTACTTC.

The sample holds many counts of this clonotype. This chain connects TRBV6-5 to TRBJ2-7; TRBD2 matches at 8 bases. Germline trimming cut 0 bases from V and 0 bases from J; bases unmatched to any gene: 1. Germline V gene sequence: CDR1 MNHEY, CDR2 SVGAGI. The CDR3 is 15 amino acids. CDR3 residues: CASSYSSGSSYEQYF. The CDR3 coding sequence is TGTGCCAGCAGTTACTCCAGCGGGAGCTCCTACGAGCAGTACTTC.

The chain joins TRBV13 to TRBJ2-5, with TRBD2 matching over 8 bases. The J segment lost 1 base and the V segment lost 5 bases, leaving 6 bases of the junction unmatched. The germline gives CDR1 PRHDT, CDR2 FYEKMQ (reference sequence). The CDR3 covers 15 residues. CDR3 in amino acids: CASSHRGGPQETQYF. The CDR3 DNA reads TGTGCCAGCAGCCATCGGGGGGGCCCCCAAGAGACCCAGTACTTC.

The chain carries TRBV13 and TRBJ1-6; the D gene is possibly TRBD1 (5 bases). Trimming took 5 bases from V and 6 from J, leaving 11 bases between them. Per germline, CDR1 PRHDT and CDR2 FYEKMQ (reference sequence). This CDR3 region has 14 residues. CDR3 nucleotide sequence: TGTGCCAGCAGCCCGACAGCCACTAATTCACCCCTCCACTTT. This sequence encodes CASSPTATNSPLHF.

This clonotype was detected ten times or more. The J gene is TRBJ2-7, the V gene TRBV28, with D hard to call. Trimming removed 3 bases at V and 0 bases at J, with 3 bases between. The CDR3 spans 12 residues. In germline, CDR1 is MDHEN, CDR2 SYDVKM. Written as DNA, the CDR3 is TGTGCCAGCAGTTTGGGCTCCTACGAGCAGTACTTC. Protein sequence: CASSLGSYEQYF.

This clonotype has at least ten counts. The gene calls are TRBV12-3 or TRBV12-4 and TRBJ2-7; 7 bases fit TRBD1. V lost 5 bases to trimming and J lost 7 bases; unmatched junction nucleotides: 11. The CDR3 length is 14 residues. CDR3 nucleotides: TGTGCCAGCAGTCCGACAGGGCCAAAGCGTGAGCAGTACTTC. This encodes CASSPTGPKREQYF.

Many counts were recorded for this clonotype. This chain connects TRBV20-1 to TRBJ2-7, with D perhaps TRBD1 (5 bases). Deletions cut 6 bases from V and 6 bases from J, with 27 bases between. The CDR3 runs 16 residues. CDR1 and CDR2 from the germline V gene are DFQATT and SNEGSKA (reference sequence). The CDR3 DNA is TGCAGTGCCCGTACCGACAGCCAAAGTCTCCTTCGCGAGCAGTACTTC. It translates to CSARTDSQSLLREQYF.

This clonotype was observed a handful of times. The chain uses TRBV20-1 and TRBJ2-7; D is uncertain. The V gene lost 3 bases and the J gene lost 9 bases, with 12 bases spanning the gap. Germline CDR1 and CDR2: DFQATT and SNEGSKA (reference sequence). CDR3 length equals 11 residues. Written as DNA, the CDR3 is TGCAGTGCTAGGGGCCCCTCACGGCAGTACTTC. Its protein is CSARGPSRQYF.

This clonotype has only a few counts. The rearrangement links TRBV6-6 to TRBJ1-2, with 9 nucleotides matching TRBD1. The germline V gene has CDR1 MNHNY and CDR2 SVGAGI (reference sequence). The CDR3 is 13 residues long. The V and J ends lost 6 bases and 8 bases, in that order; junction bases with no gene match: 7. CDR3 DNA: TGTGCCAGCAGCCCGGACAGGGGAAGAGGCTACACCTTC. It specifies CASSPDRGRGYTF.

The V and J genes are TRBV20-1 and TRBJ1-5, with a weak D call TRBD1 (5 bases). V lost 3 bases and J lost 2, with 11 bases in between. Germline CDR1 DFQATT, CDR2 SNEGSKA (reference sequence). The CDR3 totals 14 residues. The CDR3 DNA follows: TGCAGTGCTAGCTCAGGGAGAGGCAATCAGCCCCAGCATTTT. Translation gives CSASSGRGNQPQHF.

In its sample, this clonotype was seen many times. The chain joins TRBV6-5 to TRBJ2-2; 10 positions match TRBD1. The CDR3 has 16 residues. J gave up 3 bases and V 3 bases, and 4 bases lay outside the gene matches. Germline V gene lookup returns CDR1 MNHEY and CDR2 SVGAGI. The CDR3: CASSYGQGVYTGELFF. The CDR3 nucleotides are TGTGCCAGCAGTTATGGACAGGGGGTTTACACCGGGGAGCTGTTTTTT.

The rearrangement links TRBV20-1 to TRBJ2-7; 10 bases are a match to TRBD2. CDR1 and CDR2 from the germline V gene are DFQATT and SNEGSKA (reference sequence). The V and J ends lost 0 bases and 1 base, in that order; junction bases with no gene match: 3. CDR3 length: 15 amino acids. As DNA, the CDR3 is TGCAGTGCTAGAGAACTAGCGGGGTTTTCCTACGAGCAGTACTTC. Its translation: CSARELAGFSYEQYF.